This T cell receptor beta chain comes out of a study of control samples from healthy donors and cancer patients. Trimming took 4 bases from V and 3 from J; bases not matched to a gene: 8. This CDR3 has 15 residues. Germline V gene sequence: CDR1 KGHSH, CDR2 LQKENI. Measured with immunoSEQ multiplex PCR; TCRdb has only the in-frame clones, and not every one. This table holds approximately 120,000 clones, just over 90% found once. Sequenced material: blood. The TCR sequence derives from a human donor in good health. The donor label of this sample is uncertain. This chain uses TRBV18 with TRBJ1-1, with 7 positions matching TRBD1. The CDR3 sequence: CASSLRTGEYTEAFF. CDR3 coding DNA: TGTGCCAGCTCACTTCGGACAGGAGAATACACTGAAGCTTTCTTT.